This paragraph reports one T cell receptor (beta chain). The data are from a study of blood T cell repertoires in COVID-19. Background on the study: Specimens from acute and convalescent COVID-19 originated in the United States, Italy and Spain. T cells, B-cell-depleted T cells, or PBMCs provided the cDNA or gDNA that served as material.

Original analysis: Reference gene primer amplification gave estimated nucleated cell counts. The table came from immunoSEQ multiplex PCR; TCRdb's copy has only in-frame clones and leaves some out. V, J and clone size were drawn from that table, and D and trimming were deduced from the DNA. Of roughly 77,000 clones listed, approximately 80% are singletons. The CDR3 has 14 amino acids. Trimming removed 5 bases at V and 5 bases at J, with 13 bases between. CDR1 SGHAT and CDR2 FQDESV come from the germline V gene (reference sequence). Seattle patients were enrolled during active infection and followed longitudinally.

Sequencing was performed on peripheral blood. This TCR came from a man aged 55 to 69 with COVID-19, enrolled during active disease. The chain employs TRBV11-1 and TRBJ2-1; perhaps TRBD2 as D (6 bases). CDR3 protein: CASSPWRGNNEQFF. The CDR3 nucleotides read TGTGCCAGCAGCCCCTGGCGGGGCAACAATGAGCAGTTCTTC.